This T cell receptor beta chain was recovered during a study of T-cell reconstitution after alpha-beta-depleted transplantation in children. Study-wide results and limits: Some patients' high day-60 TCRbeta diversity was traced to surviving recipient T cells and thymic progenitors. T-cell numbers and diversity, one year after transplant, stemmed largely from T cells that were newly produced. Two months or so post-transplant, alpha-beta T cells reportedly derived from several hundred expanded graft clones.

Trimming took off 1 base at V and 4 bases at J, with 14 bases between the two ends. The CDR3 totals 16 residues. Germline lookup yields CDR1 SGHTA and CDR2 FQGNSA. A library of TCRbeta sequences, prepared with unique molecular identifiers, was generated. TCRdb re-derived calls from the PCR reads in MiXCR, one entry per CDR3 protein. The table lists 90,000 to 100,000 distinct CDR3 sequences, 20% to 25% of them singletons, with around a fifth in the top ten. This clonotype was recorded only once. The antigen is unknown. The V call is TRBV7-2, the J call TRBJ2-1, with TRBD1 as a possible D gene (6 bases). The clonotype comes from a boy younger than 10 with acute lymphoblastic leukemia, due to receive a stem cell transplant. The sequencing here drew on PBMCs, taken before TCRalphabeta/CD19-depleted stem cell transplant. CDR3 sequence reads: CASSLVGAGSYNEQFF. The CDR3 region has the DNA TGTGCCAGCAGCTTAGTGGGGGCGGGCAGTTACAATGAGCAGTTCTTC.